The 32 T cell receptor beta chains below all came from one sample that was sequenced in a study of T cell responses to AZD1222 COVID-19 vaccine. Using immunoSEQ multiplex PCR, the repertoire was profiled, and TCRdb retains in-frame clones only, with some absent. Counted here are more than 85,000 clones, more than 75% occurring once; the ten biggest clones make up around a tenth. The input for sequencing was peripheral blood, taken on day 0 of AZD1222 vaccination. These receptors were taken from an adult in good health.

The rearrangement links TRBV14 to TRBJ2-5; tentatively, D is TRBD1 or TRBD2 (5 bases each). CDR1 and CDR2 (germline): SGHDN, FVKESK. This CDR3 has 15 amino acids. V lost 4 bases and J lost 4, with 16 bases in between. The CDR3 reads CASSLPRGARETQYF. The CDR3 region has the DNA TGTGCCAGCAGCCTCCCCCGAGGGGCCAGAGAGACCCAGTACTTC.

The chain joins TRBV11-2 to TRBJ2-3, with D perhaps being TRBD1 or TRBD2 (5 bases each). There are 13 residues in the CDR3. Germline CDR1 reads SGHAT; CDR2 reads FQNNGV. V gave up 1 base and J gave up 3 bases, with 5 bases separating them. CDR3 residues: CASSLGGTDTQYF. The CDR3, as DNA: TGTGCCAGCAGCTTAGGGGGGACAGATACGCAGTATTTT.

The chain combines TRBV11-2 with TRBJ1-1; a weak D match, TRBD1 (5 bases). The CDR3 length is 14 residues. Trimming pared 1 base from V and 3 bases from J, leaving 9 bases between. In germline, CDR1 is SGHAT, CDR2 FQNNGV. The CDR3 spells CASSLGRRDTEAFF. The DNA for the CDR3 is TGTGCCAGCAGCTTAGGGCGCAGGGACACTGAAGCTTTCTTT.

This clone was seen a single time. This sequence joins TRBV6-6 and TRBJ2-5; TRBD1 matches at 8 bases. The CDR3 is made up of 13 amino acids. CDR1 and CDR2 from the germline V gene are MNHNY and SVGAGI (reference sequence). The J segment lost 4 bases and the V segment lost 4 bases, leaving 2 bases of the junction unmatched. The CDR3 bases are TGTGCCAGCAGTTCGACAGGGGCAGAGACCCAGTACTTC. Amino acid sequence: CASSSTGAETQYF.

This clone occurred once. The chain combines TRBV4-2 with TRBJ2-3; either TRBD1 or TRBD2 may supply D (6 bases each). The CDR3 spans 16 residues. Germline assignment: CDR1 LGHNA and CDR2 YNFKEQ. Trimming stripped 0 bases from V and 2 bases from J, with 12 bases between. The CDR3 nucleotides read TGTGCCAGCAGCCAAGATATTCGGGGGCCCACAGATACGCAGTATTTT. This sequence encodes CASSQDIRGPTDTQYF.

The V and J genes are TRBV29-1 and TRBJ1-1, with unresolved D. CDR3 length equals 12 residues. Looked up from germline, CDR1 is SQVTM and CDR2 is ANQGSEA. The germline V and J ends were trimmed by 6 bases and 9 bases, with 17 bases remaining between them. The CDR3 sequence: CSVKKQFVQAFF. The CDR3 nucleotides read TGCAGCGTGAAAAAACAGTTTGTTCAAGCTTTCTTT.

This chain joins TRBV5-6 and TRBJ2-7; D not resolved. Germline assignment: CDR1 SGHDT and CDR2 YYEEEE. The V end was cut by 3 bases, the J end by 4 bases, with 8 bases between. This CDR3 contains 12 residues. As DNA, the CDR3 is TGTGCCAGCAGCTCGTTTAGTTACGAGCAGTACTTC. Its translation: CASSSFSYEQYF.

The V gene is TRBV7-9, the J gene TRBJ2-3, with 12 positions matching TRBD2. The J segment lost 1 base and the V segment lost 5 bases, leaving 4 bases of the junction unmatched. Germline V lookup: CDR1 SEHNR, CDR2 FQNEAQ (reference sequence). The CDR3 runs 16 residues. CDR3 sequence: CASSALAGGGTDTQYF. CDR3 nucleotides: TGTGCCAGCAGCGCCCTAGCGGGAGGGGGCACAGATACGCAGTATTTT.

The chain is built from TRBV7-8 and TRBJ1-2; D uncertain. V was shortened by 0 bases and J by 2 bases, with 10 bases between the two germline ends. Germline assignment: CDR1 SGHVS and CDR2 FQNEAQ. CDR3 length equals 15 residues. The DNA of the CDR3 is TGTGCCAGCAGCTTAGCGCCCCCAGAAAACTATGGCTACACCTTC. Protein product: CASSLAPPENYGYTF.

A few counts support this clone. The V gene is TRBV28, the J gene TRBJ1-1; D call uncertain. The CDR3 consists of 14 residues. Trimming pared 3 bases from V and 1 base from J, leaving 9 bases between. Per the germline V gene, CDR1 is MDHEN and CDR2 is SYDVKM. CDR3 sequence (DNA): TGTGCCAGCAGTTTGAACAGCCCGAACACTGAAGCTTTCTTT. It encodes CASSLNSPNTEAFF.

This clone occurred once. The V call is TRBV5-5, the J call TRBJ1-2; D is possibly TRBD1 (5 bases). The germline V gene encodes CDR1 SGHKS and CDR2 YYEKEE (reference sequence). Trimming shortened V by 0 bases and J by 5 bases, and 8 bases separated the two germline ends. The CDR3 extends over 13 amino acids. CDR3 sequence: CASSLGQLYGYTF. The CDR3 DNA follows: TGTGCCAGCAGCTTGGGACAGCTATATGGCTACACCTTC.

The chain employs TRBV5-4 and TRBJ1-6, with 8 bases identical to TRBD1. There are 15 residues in the CDR3. The V segment lost 4 bases and the J segment 5 bases; nucleotides outside the gene matches: 5. Germline-derived CDR1 and CDR2 are SGHNT and YYREEE (reference sequence). The CDR3 DNA reads TGTGCCAGCAGCGCACAGGGGGGGAATAATTCACCCCTCCACTTT. Protein sequence: CASSAQGGNNSPLHF.

The sample holds a few counts of this clone. This chain uses TRBV7-8 with TRBJ1-5; D remains ambiguous. Germline lookup yields CDR1 SGHVS and CDR2 FQNEAQ. The ends were cut back, 0 bases at V and 1 base at J, with 13 bases in the middle. This CDR3 has 17 residues. CDR3 nucleotides: TGTGCCAGCAGCTTAGCGGGTACAGTTACCAGCAATCAGCCCCAGCATTTT. Translating gives CASSLAGTVTSNQPQHF.

V gene TRBV5-4 combines with J gene TRBJ1-6, with D tentatively TRBD1 (5 bases). The CDR3 spans 17 residues. V lost 1 base and J 0 bases, leaving 11 bases between the germline ends. The germline V gene has CDR1 SGHNT and CDR2 YYREEE (reference sequence). CDR3 in DNA: TGTGCCAGCAGCTTGTTCTTCGGGGGCTCCTATAATTCACCCCTCCACTTT. It codes for CASSLFFGGSYNSPLHF.

The chain recombines TRBV5-5 with TRBJ2-1; 8 bases map to TRBD2. CDR1 and CDR2 from the germline V gene are SGHKS and YYEKEE (reference sequence). The length of the CDR3 is 17 residues. The V and J ends lost 4 bases and 4 bases, in that order; junction bases with no gene match: 13. CDR3 amino acids: CASSPTLAGRAYNEQFF. In DNA form, the CDR3 reads TGTGCCAGCAGCCCGACCTTAGCGGGGCGGGCGTACAATGAGCAGTTCTTC. Variable domain in full (rest from reference TRBV5-5 and TRBJ2-1): DAGVTQSPTHLIKTRGQQVTLRCSPISGHKSVSWYQQVLGQGPQFIFQYYEKEERGRGNFPDRFSARQFPNYSSELNVNALLLGDSALYLCASSPTLAGRAYNEQFFGPGTRLTVL.

The genes are TRBV29-1 and TRBJ2-5, with unresolved D. The CDR3 runs 11 residues. Germline V CDR1 and CDR2: SQVTM, ANQGSEA. V was clipped by 3 bases and J by 4 bases, with 6 bases between them. CDR3 sequence reads: CSVEQGETQYF. CDR3 sequence (DNA): TGCAGCGTTGAGCAAGGAGAGACCCAGTACTTC.

The chain carries TRBV13 and TRBJ2-7; no definite D call. In germline, CDR1 is PRHDT, CDR2 FYEKMQ (reference sequence). This CDR3 is built from 14 residues. CDR3 bases: TGTGCTTGGTCCCAGTCGGGTACTCCCTACGAGCAGTACTTC. This encodes CAWSQSGTPYEQYF.

This clone was observed a handful of times. The J gene is TRBJ2-2, the V gene TRBV9; TRBD1 matches 7 bases. The ends lost 2 bases at V and 4 bases at J; junction bases unmatched: 2. The CDR3 totals 14 residues. CDR1 and CDR2 (germline): SGDLS, YYNGEE. This chain's CDR3 is CASSVNRGTGELFF. Here the CDR3 DNA reads TGTGCCAGCAGCGTCAACAGGGGCACCGGGGAGCTGTTTTTT.

The rearrangement uses TRBV15 and TRBJ2-5; D possibly matches TRBD1 or TRBD2 (6 bases each). This CDR3 contains 15 residues. Per the germline V gene, CDR1 is LNHNV and CDR2 is YYDKDF (reference sequence). Trimming left V 0 bases short and J 5 bases short, with 13 bases between. The chain's CDR3 is CATSRESGAWETQYF. The CDR3 DNA sequence: TGTGCCACCAGCAGAGAGTCGGGGGCTTGGGAGACCCAGTACTTC.

This clone was recorded only once. The V gene is TRBV5-1, the J gene TRBJ2-2, with 7 nucleotides matching TRBD1. CDR1 and CDR2 (germline): SGHRS, YFSETQ. Unmatched junction bases numbered 7, after V lost 7 bases and J lost 7 bases. The CDR3 loop spans 13 amino acids. In DNA form, the CDR3 reads TGCGCCAGCGGACAGGTGGATGGCGGGGAGCTGTTTTTT. The encoded protein is CASGQVDGGELFF.

The chain carries TRBV7-3 and TRBJ2-3; tentatively, D is TRBD1 (6 bases). V lost 3 bases and J lost 4, with 11 bases in between. Looked up from germline, CDR1 is SGHTA and CDR2 is FQGTGA. This CDR3 is built from 14 residues. This chain's CDR3 is CASSFLDSSDTQYF. The CDR3 DNA sequence: TGTGCCAGCAGCTTTTTGGACAGTTCAGATACGCAGTATTTT.

J is TRBJ2-7 and V is TRBV28; 9 bases fit TRBD1. After removal of 5 bases from V and 6 bases from J, the junction contained 14 bases not matched to a gene. The CDR3 is 16 residues long. Germline CDR1 reads MDHEN; CDR2 reads SYDVKM. CDR3: CASSPPPGQGSGEQYF. Written as DNA, the CDR3 is TGTGCCAGCAGTCCACCTCCGGGACAGGGCTCGGGCGAGCAGTACTTC.

In this sample, this clone turned up once. The chain recombines TRBV18 with TRBJ2-5; D uncertain. Trimming removed 0 bases at V and 3 bases at J, with 8 bases between. The CDR3 is 14 amino acids. The germline gives CDR1 KGHSH, CDR2 LQKENI. CDR3 DNA sequence: TGTGCCAGCTCACCACCGGCTAGAGAAGAGACCCAGTACTTC. This encodes CASSPPAREETQYF.

This chain connects TRBV7-3 to TRBJ2-3; weak D call: TRBD1 (6 bases). The CDR3 extends over 13 amino acids. Trimming removed 6 bases from V and 3 bases from J, with 10 bases in between. Germline V gene sequence: CDR1 SGHTA, CDR2 FQGTGA. The DNA of the CDR3 is TGTGCCAGCAGTCGTACAGGGACAGATACGCAGTATTTT. The encoded protein is CASSRTGTDTQYF.

V usage is TRBV29-1 and J usage is TRBJ1-2; no firm D call. V was trimmed by 4 bases and J by 7 bases, leaving 7 bases between them. This CDR3 contains 10 residues. CDR1 SQVTM and CDR2 ANQGSEA come from the germline V gene. CDR3 sequence reads: CSVAPGGYTF. For the CDR3, the DNA is TGCAGCGTTGCCCCCGGTGGCTACACCTTC.

V and J are TRBV5-1 and TRBJ2-1, with D perhaps assigned TRBD1 or TRBD2 (7 bases each). V dropped 4 bases and J dropped 6 bases, with 20 bases sitting between them. Per the germline V gene, CDR1 is SGHRS and CDR2 is YFSETQ. The CDR3 runs to 16 residues. The CDR3 reads CASSPASGGAVNEQFF. In DNA form, the CDR3 reads TGCGCCAGCAGCCCGGCGTCAGGGGGGGCAGTCAATGAGCAGTTCTTC.

The chain joins TRBV4-3 to TRBJ1-1, with unresolved D. V gave up 0 bases and J gave up 5 bases, with 10 bases separating them. The CDR3 is 14 residues long. Germline V gene data show CDR1 as LGHNA and CDR2 as YSLEER. This chain's CDR3 is CASSQDSWWTEAFF. The CDR3 bases are TGCGCCAGCAGCCAAGATTCCTGGTGGACTGAAGCTTTCTTT.

The chain couples TRBV3-1 (or the pseudogene TRBV3-2) to TRBJ1-4, with 9 bases identical to TRBD1. This CDR3 region has 14 residues. Germline CDR1 and CDR2: LGHDT and YNNKEL (reference sequence). V was pared by 4 bases and J by 7 bases, with 4 bases of the junction left unmatched. As DNA, the CDR3 is TGTGCCAGCAGCCCTTGGACAGGGGTTGAAAAACTGTTTTTT. Translated, it gives CASSPWTGVEKLFF.

The rearrangement uses TRBV6-5 and TRBJ1-1; D possibly corresponds to TRBD1 (6 bases). Trimming pared 5 bases from V and 9 bases from J, leaving 19 bases between. Germline lookup yields CDR1 MNHEY and CDR2 SVGAGI. This CDR3 spans 14 amino acids. The CDR3 DNA sequence: TGTGCCAGCAGTACATCCTGGGACATCTCCAAAGCTTTCTTT. Its translation is CASSTSWDISKAFF.

This chain connects TRBV3-1 (or the pseudogene TRBV3-2) to TRBJ1-2, with D unresolved. Trimming pared 1 base from V and 6 bases from J, leaving 12 bases between. Germline CDR1 reads LGHDT; CDR2 reads YNNKEL (reference sequence). The CDR3 covers 14 residues. CDR3 bases: TGTGCCAGCAGCCAAGTGTCACCCCTCCATGGCTACACCTTC. This encodes CASSQVSPLHGYTF.

In DNA form, the CDR3 reads TGCGCCAGCAGCCAAGGGTCTAGCGGGAGAGCAGATACGCAGTATTTT. It specifies CASSQGSSGRADTQYF. The J gene is TRBJ2-3, the V gene TRBV4-1; 10 bases match TRBD2. V lost 1 base, J lost 4 bases, and 5 bases stayed unmatched. CDR3 length equals 16 residues. CDR1 MGHRA and CDR2 YSYEKL come from the germline V gene.

There are a few counts of this clone. DNA for the CDR3: TGTGCCAGCAGCAAAGGGGTTAGCGGGAGGACCGGGGAGCTGTTTTTT. It encodes CASSKGVSGRTGELFF. The V gene is TRBV21-1, the J gene TRBJ2-2; the table's D call, TRBD2, has no DNA check behind it. TRBV21-1 is a documented pseudogene. The CDR3 is made up of 16 amino acids.